The text below deals with one T cell receptor beta chain. This clone was seen a few times. There is no known antigen for this receptor. Per-base qualities were not stored, and no clone one base away is much larger. The data were obtained in a study of cytomegalovirus exposure and HLA in healthy donors (dated by TCRdb to 2016 to 2017). About the study as a whole: In an earlier analysis of 587 of the donors, less than 350 Gb of sequence data and 90 million to 120 million unique TCR beta sequences from 150 million to 200 million T cells were reported. Approximately 300 gigabases of sequencing data and some 85 million unique TCR sequences were included in an early release covering roughly 600 HLA-typed donors. The genetic ancestry cluster associated with self-reported Caucasian donors included approximately 85% of the roughly 380 genotyped donors. The aim of the study was to test whether cataloging public T cell receptors could identify signatures of past pathogen exposure. Using immunosequencing, the study profiled T cell repertoires from around 680 subjects and related those repertoires to cytomegalovirus serostatus. In addition to the first cohort of around 670 subjects, a separate validation cohort of about 120 different subjects was used. The study combined high-throughput TCR immunosequencing, statistical association of individual TCRs with disease status, and machine learning to predict cytomegalovirus infection status. To study patterns of TCR occurrence, a later analysis re-analyzed previously published TCR beta repertoires from 700 or so donors and added high-resolution HLA genotyping. The later analysis used no new phenotypic data to find candidate immune exposures, relying instead on TCR beta sequences and their occurrence across donors. An earlier analysis of 587 of the donors used high-throughput TCR beta sequencing to judge whether each TCR beta V gene segment behaved as functional or pseudogenic. Donor age, sex, ethnicity and CMV serostatus were collected together with the repertoire data. In a later genetic analysis, genome-wide SNP genotypes for about three fifths of the roughly 670 donors were used, and that subset was treated as a discovery cohort. All discovery cohort repertoires had been generated using a single sequencing platform. Both class I and class II loci were covered by HLA typing, at four-digit resolution. Typing coverage varied by locus: roughly 620-640 donors for A, B, C, DRB1 and DQB1; some 520 for DQA1; over 600 for DPA1; approximately 490 for DPB1. Roughly five DR-DQ haplotypes were handled as single units for association and clustering, since linkage in the cohort was strong. On average, approximately 250,000 unique TCR beta nucleotide sequences were sequenced per donor among more than 350 genotyped donors of the cohort, with 15% to 20% of those sequences being non-productive. Study-wide conclusions, independent of this receptor: According to a later genetic analysis, donors in an Asian-associated ancestry cluster had fewer N-insertions in productive TCRs than the approximately 690-donor mean. Because counts were too low, about 15 rarely observed V segments, including chromosome 9 orphons, were left out of the earlier analysis of 587 of the donors. Compared with equally common non-associated chains, HLA-associated TCR beta chains in a later analysis were more clonally expanded and had lower generation probabilities. In a later genetic analysis, a missense DCLRE1C variant was associated with V-gene and J-gene trimming of TCR beta chains, and the association was replicated in an independent cohort. In the study, 150 to 200 TCR beta chains were listed as associated with cytomegalovirus. A later analysis associated roughly 17,000 TCR beta sequences with specific HLA alleles at a false discovery rate of 0.05. Most TCR sequences were observed very rarely across donors, whereas some public TCRs were present in many individuals. A cluster of highly shared sequence variants was judged likely to represent a technical artifact of the sequencing pipeline. This cohort had only TCR beta chains sequenced, and the lack of alpha or paired-chain data limited which features could be detected. Presence/absence analyses assumed roughly uniform sequencing depth across donors, an assumption that may not hold. A later analysis found that TCR association rates varied across HLA loci, with DRB1 alleles showing the most associated TCRs and HLA-C alleles the fewest. Correlated functional status among segregating V segments might reflect linkage disequilibrium, but an unknown experimental factor could not be ruled out. When HLA alleles, especially DR and DQ, strongly co-occurred, TCR associations were difficult to assign to individual alleles. For the cohort, immune exposure information was limited to CMV serostatus. Broadly in line with IMGT annotations, most TCR beta V segments showed up in productive rearrangements about 90% or about 30% of the time in an earlier analysis of around 550 of the donors. The classifier was reported to diagnose cytomegalovirus status with high specificity and sensitivity in both the original and validation cohorts. Some IMGT-functional V segments, including TRBV6-2 and TRBV6-3, could not be told apart with the 87-base-pair reads, so those segments were excluded. A later analysis found that most CMV-associated TCR beta chains appeared HLA-restricted, with HLA associations seemingly driven largely by CMV exposure. In a later analysis, several top co-occurrence clusters were reported to appear linked to parvovirus B19, influenza, CMV and Epstein-Barr virus. It was suggested by the authors that the approach could potentially be generalized to other disease states and immunological phenotypes. Because HLA typing was missing for some donors at each locus, association tests included only the typed subset. In vitro tests confirmed that a few of the cytomegalovirus-associated TCR beta chains recognize cytomegalovirus antigens. A further reported finding was that TCR beta sequences accurately predicted the HLA-A and HLA-B alleles for most subjects in the first cohort.

The cohort was made up of under 800 healthy bone marrow donors. Cohort members were all nominally healthy when sampled, although unrecorded immune exposures were likely present. The donor was CMV seropositive and belonged to the group of 250 to 300 seropositive cohort members. Each donor provided a peripheral blood sample, and peripheral blood mononuclear cells were used for TCR beta sequencing. Genomic DNA extraction from the blood cell samples was performed with the Qiagen DNeasy Blood Extraction Kit. From the cysteine up to the phenylalanine, the CDR3 has a length of 18 residues. The entry retains the CDR3 DNA only, 54 bases that are in frame from base 1. V drops 4 bases and J drops 0 bases, leaving 19 bases in between. CDR1 and CDR2, looked up from the germline V gene, are MDHEN and SYDVKM. Library preparation was by the immunoSEQ multiplex PCR assay. For the multiplex PCR, a mixture combining 60 forward primers for TCR Vbeta segments and 13 reverse primers for TCR Jbeta segments was used. A multiplex PCR assay on genomic DNA amplified the CDR3 region of rearranged TCR beta genes. The amplified TCR beta libraries were sequenced on the Illumina HiSeq System as 87-base-pair reads. The study's own analysis went as follows. In a later analysis, some 80 million unique TCR beta chains were counted across the roughly 700 repertoires, and roughly 11 million of these chains were shared by at least two donors. To remove PCR and sequencing errors, raw reads were error-corrected and collapsed into unique sequences using a nearest-neighbor algorithm that merged closely related sequences. V, D and J gene segments were assigned by aligning CDR3 sequences to IMGT reference sequences. Each retained sequence needed at least a six-nucleotide match to both a V gene segment and a J gene segment. Rearrangements were called productive when the CDR3 lacked stop codons and stayed in frame with V and J; all others were non-productive. Following IMGT convention, CDR3 was defined as the stretch from the second conserved V-encoded cysteine to the conserved J-encoded phenylalanine. The earlier analysis of more than 450 of the donors excluded sequences that lacked an unambiguous match to a single V gene segment. An earlier analysis of almost 600 of the donors classified V segments as functional when productive rearrangements were above 56.7% and as segregating when the standard deviation between donors was above 5%. A statistical classification framework was built for diagnosing cytomegalovirus status from the catalog of TCR beta chain sequences. V and J gene assignment, in a later analysis, came from comparing TCR nucleotide sequences with IMGT/GENE-DB human TR gene sequences. A later analysis assigned CDR3 sequences and most-parsimonious VDJ recombination scenarios with the TCRdist pipeline. In a later analysis, every TCR beta chain was defined by the combination of its CDR3 amino acid sequence and its V-gene family, and reads without a unique V-gene family were dropped. As a way to deal with suspected cross-contamination and a sequencing artifact, a later analysis dropped nearly 600 nucleotide sequences that were highly shared and had low generation probability. A later analysis calculated a clonal expansion index for each public chain from normalized within-repertoire ranks of inferred template counts. A later analysis computed generation probabilities with a VDJ recombination model fitted to out-of-frame rearrangements, and checked the results against IGoR. A later analysis scored TCR-TCR, TCR-HLA and TCR-CMV co-occurrence with hypergeometric tests, applying a repertoire-size bias correction to TCR pairs. A later analysis estimated false discovery rates by permuting HLA or CMV assignments 20 times. In a later analysis, co-occurring TCRs were grouped using DBSCAN, and TCRdist sequence similarity was added for clustering within HLA-allele-positive subsets. For co-occurrence clustering, repertoires with fewer than 30,000 or more than 120,000 public chains were excluded, along with roughly 5 repertoires with anomalous nucleotide sharing. TCRdb took over this immuneACCESS table, retaining in-frame rearrangements with V and J assigned. Such tables are incomplete; in checked studies, under half of the missing clones stem from an unresolved V gene, and the remainder is unexplained. The DNA was the basis for D and trimming; V, J and clone size are from that table. The sample has over 150,000 clones on record, roughly 70% of them singletons. Around 3% of the sample is held by the ten biggest clonotypes.

The chain links TRBV28 with TRBJ1-3; TRBD1 is perhaps the D gene, given 5 matching bases. This TCR came from a woman aged 35 to 49 in good health and CMV-seropositive. Material: PBMCs. At the DNA level, the sequence is TGTGCCAGCAGTTATGGGGGGGGAGGCGCCCGCTCTGGAAACACCATATATTTT. It translates as CASSYGGGGARSGNTIYF.